The 6 T cell receptor beta chains listed next were all sequenced from one sample in a study of shared clonotypes between healthy human individuals. TCRdb keeps only in-frame clones here, not all; method: immunoSEQ multiplex PCR. In the table there are roughly 1.5 million clones, around 98% of which are singletons. The material sequenced was naive CD4+ T cells sorted from blood. The subset is: CD45RA+ positively selected. The receptor set was obtained from a man younger than 40 in good health.

This clone is a singleton in its sample. This sample includes further DNA sequences coding for the same CDR3. The V call is TRBV7-3, the J call TRBJ2-1; D is ambiguous. Per germline, CDR1 SGHTA and CDR2 FQGTGA. Trimming removed 3 bases at V and 7 bases at J, with 7 bases between. The CDR3 runs to 12 residues. The CDR3: CASSLIGNEQFF. In nucleotides, the CDR3 is TGTGCCAGCAGCTTGATCGGGAATGAGCAGTTCTTC. The variable domain in full, completed from reference TRBV7-3 and TRBJ2-1, reads GAGVSQTPSNKVTEKGKYVELRCDPISGHTALYWYRQSLGQGPEFLIYFQGTGAADDSGLPNDRFFAVRPEGSVSTLKIQRTERGDSAVYLCASSLIGNEQFFGPGTRLTVL.

The rearrangement links TRBV29-1 to TRBJ2-1, with TRBD2 matching over 7 bases. Losses at the gene ends were 8 bases for V and 8 bases for J; bases not matched to a gene: 9. This CDR3 is 12 amino acids long. Germline V gene data show CDR1 as SQVTM and CDR2 as ANQGSEA. The CDR3 region is CSLRGRYYEQFF. The CDR3 DNA reads TGCAGCTTGCGGGGGAGGTACTATGAGCAGTTCTTC.

The V and J genes are TRBV6-1 and TRBJ2-6; no clear D. V was clipped by 4 bases and J by 2 bases, with 0 bases between them. This CDR3 comprises 12 residues. Germline V gene lookup returns CDR1 MNHNS and CDR2 SASEGT. The CDR3 bases are TGTGCCAGCAGTGCTGGGGCCAACGTCCTGACTTTC. Its translation: CASSAGANVLTF.

The rearrangement links TRBV29-1 to TRBJ2-7; D not certain. There are 12 residues in the CDR3. V was cut by 4 bases and J by 3 bases, with 10 bases left in between. Germline CDR1 SQVTM, CDR2 ANQGSEA. Here the CDR3 reads CSVGSRLYEQYF. CDR3 in DNA: TGCAGCGTTGGGTCAAGGCTCTACGAGCAGTACTTC.

V and J are TRBV5-8 and TRBJ2-1, with 7 nucleotides matching TRBD1. V dropped 5 bases and J dropped 5; count of bases not matched to a gene: 10. Germline CDR1 is SGHTS and CDR2 is YDEGEE. There are 15 residues in the CDR3. The CDR3: CASRHRGSLHNEQFF. The CDR3 nucleotides are TGTGCCAGCAGACACAGGGGATCCCTCCACAATGAGCAGTTCTTC.

This clone was counted once. The chain links TRBV27 to TRBJ2-3, with a tentative D call TRBD2 (6 bases). Trimming stripped 4 bases from V and 2 bases from J, with 10 bases between. Germline V lookup: CDR1 MNHEY, CDR2 SMNVEV (reference sequence). This CDR3 comprises 14 residues. CDR3 in DNA: TGTGCCAGCAGTTCCCGGGACTCCACAGATACGCAGTATTTT. Translated, it gives CASSSRDSTDTQYF.